Listed below are T cell receptor beta chains from one sample, sequenced in a study of a mutant IDH1 vaccine in newly diagnosed glioma. Which antigens these TCRs recognize remains unknown. Here immunoSEQ multiplex PCR was the method, and the copy in TCRdb shows in-frame clones only, minus some. The top ten clones hold about 5% of a sample with some 50,000 clones, 65% of them seen once. The sequencing used peripheral blood mononuclear cells (PBMCs), collected from a glioma patient whose treatment included an IDH1 peptide vaccine. The receptors were gathered from a man aged 40-49 years with glioma. Some clones in this sample may be carry-over from other donors' samples. Both conserved end residues are part of each CDR3. The D gene is left open where the match is weak. Clone sizes are given selectively: once, few, many, or a class where the clone is expanded.

TRBV6-1	14	.	TRBJ2-5	.	TGTGCCAGCAGTGACCTGGACAGCGGGTCGACCCAGTACTTC	CASSDLDSGSTQYF
TRBV7-6	14	.	TRBJ1-1	.	TGTGCCAGCAGCTTGAGGAGTTTGAACACTGAAGCTTTCTTT	CASSLRSLNTEAFF
TRBV18	14	.	TRBJ2-5	.	TGTGCCAGCTCACGGCTCCCGGGGCAAGAGACCCAGTACTTC	CASSRLPGQETQYF
TRBV2	13	.	TRBJ2-2	.	TGTGCCAGCAGGGGGGCTGGGACCGGGGAGCTGTTTTTT	CASRGAGTGELFF
TRBV11-2	15	.	TRBJ1-1	TRBD1	TGTGCCAGCAGAAAAAGCTCAGGGGGCATCACTGAAGCTTTCTTT	CASRKSSGGITEAFF
TRBV19	14	.	TRBJ2-3	TRBD1	TGTGCCAGTAGTATTGGCAGGGGGATGGATACGCAGTATTTT	CASSIGRGMDTQYF
TRBV30	11	.	TRBJ1-1	.	TGTGCCTGGATTCGGACAGTTGAAGCTTTCTTT	CAWIRTVEAFF
TRBV6-1	12	once	TRBJ1-2	.	TGTGCCAGCATGGCCGGCTCAAGAGGCTACACCTTC	CASMAGSRGYTF
TRBV7-2	13	.	TRBJ2-7	.	TGTGCCAGCAGCTTATCAGGGGGGTACGAGCAGTACTTC	CASSLSGGYEQYF
TRBV19	11	.	TRBJ1-1	.	TGTGCCAGTAGTATGGGGACTGAAGCTTTCTTT	CASSMGTEAFF
TRBV5-4	15	.	TRBJ2-5	TRBD1	TGTGCCAGCAGCTTGGCACAGGGGGCAAGGGAGACCCAGTACTTC	CASSLAQGARETQYF
TRBV2	19	few	TRBJ2-7	TRBD2	TGTGCCAGCAGTGAATTCATTGGACTAGCGGGGCGCTCCCAATACGAGCAGTACTTC	CASSEFIGLAGRSQYEQYF
TRBV10-1	13	.	TRBJ1-5	.	TGCGCCAGCAGTGAAACAGGGAATCAGCCCCAGCATTTT	CASSETGNQPQHF
TRBV7-7	13	.	TRBJ1-1	.	TGTGCCAGCAGCTTGGACAGAAACACTGAAGCTTTCTTT	CASSLDRNTEAFF
TRBV30	12	few	TRBJ2-7	.	TGTGCCTGGAGTGTGGAGTCCTACGAGCAGTACTTC	CAWSVESYEQYF
TRBV7-2	15	few	TRBJ1-5	.	TGTGCCAGCAGCTTAGCGGATTATAGCAATCAGCCCCAGCATTTT	CASSLADYSNQPQHF
TRBV18	15	few	TRBJ2-7	.	TGTGCCAGCTCACCAACCCTTCTAGAGTCCTACGAGCAGTACTTC	CASSPTLLESYEQYF
TRBV5-1	15	.	TRBJ1-5	TRBD1	TGCGCCAGCAGCCTAGGGGACAGGGATGGACAGCCCCAGCATTTT	CASSLGDRDGQPQHF
TRBV9	15	few	TRBJ2-3	.	TGTGCCAGCAGCATTAATCGGGGGCTTGTCGATACGCAGTATTTT	CASSINRGLVDTQYF
TRBV19	15	few	TRBJ2-1	TRBD2	TGTGCCAGTAGTACCGAGCGGGGGGGCGGTAATGAGCAGTTCTTC	CASSTERGGGNEQFF
TRBV9	15	medium-sized	TRBJ2-3	.	TGTGCCAGCAGCGTAGGGAATGGGGCGGGAGATACGCAGTATTTT	CASSVGNGAGDTQYF
TRBV29-1	12	.	TRBJ2-1	TRBD1	TGCAGCGTTGAGACAGGGAACAATGAGCAGTTCTTC	CSVETGNNEQFF
TRBV9	14	few	TRBJ1-1	.	TGTGCCAGCAGCGTAGTCGGAGGGGGCACTGAAGCTTTCTTT	CASSVVGGGTEAFF
TRBV5-6	15	.	TRBJ2-5	TRBD2	TGTGCCAGCAGCCCCAGCGGGGGGGTATGGGAGACCCAGTACTTC	CASSPSGGVWETQYF
TRBV10-2	13	few	TRBJ2-7	.	TGCGCCAGCAGTGAGTATGGCTCCTACGAGCAGTACTTC	CASSEYGSYEQYF
TRBV19	14	.	TRBJ2-7	TRBD1	TGTGCCAGTAGTCTGGGACAGGGGATCTACGAGCAGTACTTC	CASSLGQGIYEQYF
TRBV7-8	14	.	TRBJ1-1	.	TGTGCCAGCAGCTCTATACACGGGGCCACTGAAGCTTTCTTT	CASSSIHGATEAFF
TRBV9	15	.	TRBJ2-3	.	TGTGCCAGCAGCGTAGAGGGGGGTTCCACAGATACGCAGTATTTT	CASSVEGGSTDTQYF
TRBV4-1	15	.	TRBJ2-3	.	TGCGCCAGCAGCCCTACTGGGGTCGGCACAGATACGCAGTATTTT	CASSPTGVGTDTQYF
TRBV5-1	17	.	TRBJ1-3	TRBD1	TGCGCCAGCAGCTTCTCGGGACAGGGTTCTTCTGGAAACACCATATATTTT	CASSFSGQGSSGNTIYF
TRBV28	16	.	TRBJ2-7	TRBD1	TGTGCCAGCAGTTTTGGTGTGACAGGGGTTTCGTACGAGCAGTACTTC	CASSFGVTGVSYEQYF
TRBV4-1	15	.	TRBJ2-6	.	TGCGCCAGCAGCCCGGTGGGAACTGGGGCCAACGTCCTGACTTTC	CASSPVGTGANVLTF
TRBV5-1	14	.	TRBJ2-5	.	TGCGCCAGCAGCTTGATTGGGCGGCAAGAGACCCAGTACTTC	CASSLIGRQETQYF
TRBV6-5	13	once	TRBJ1-5	TRBD1	TGTGCCAGCAGTTCGACAGGGTATCAGCCCCAGCATTTT	CASSSTGYQPQHF
TRBV4-1	14	.	TRBJ1-6	.	TGCGCCAGCAGCCAAGAAGGTGGCCAAAAGACCCTCCACTTT	CASSQEGGQKTLHF
TRBV7-8	11	.	TRBJ2-7	.	TGTGCCAGCAGCTTTCACAGGGAGCAGTACTTC	CASSFHREQYF
TRBV2	15	.	TRBJ1-5	TRBD1	TGTGCCAGCGCCGGGGACAGGGGAGGCAATCAGCCCCAGCATTTT	CASAGDRGGNQPQHF
TRBV6-5	16	.	TRBJ2-6	.	TGTGCCAGCAGTTACTCAGGGAACTCTGGGGCCAACGTCCTGACTTTC	CASSYSGNSGANVLTF
TRBV6-1	16	.	TRBJ2-1	TRBD2	TGTGCCAGCAGTGGATCGGGACTAGCGGGGGCAAATGAGCAGTTCTTC	CASSGSGLAGANEQFF
TRBV6-5	12	.	TRBJ2-7	.	TGTGCCAGCAGTTACAGAGGGCTCGAGCAGTACTTC	CASSYRGLEQYF
TRBV6-1	16	.	TRBJ2-7	TRBD2	TGTGCCAGCAGTGCTCCATGGAAGCGGGGGGTATACGAGCAGTACTTC	CASSAPWKRGVYEQYF
TRBV7-6	15	.	TRBJ2-2	.	TGTGCCAGCAGCTTGACCCCAGAGAACACCGGGGAGCTGTTTTTT	CASSLTPENTGELFF
TRBV19	15	.	TRBJ1-4	TRBD1	TGTGCCAGTAGTAGGACGGGACAGGGGGTTGAAAAACTGTTTTTT	CASSRTGQGVEKLFF
TRBV5-1	14	.	TRBJ2-1	.	TGCGCCAGCAGTCCCGTTGGCCCATACAATGAGCAGTTCTTC	CASSPVGPYNEQFF
TRBV2	13	.	TRBJ2-7	TRBD1	TGTGCCAGCATGCCGACAGGGGATCACGAGCAGTACTTC	CASMPTGDHEQYF
TRBV5-1	15	once	TRBJ2-5	TRBD2	TGCGCCAGCAGCAAGGGACTAGCGGGGACGGAGACCCAGTACTTC	CASSKGLAGTETQYF
TRBV6-5	11	.	TRBJ1-1	.	TGTGCCAGCGGGGCGAACACTGAAGCTTTCTTT	CASGANTEAFF
TRBV13	17	.	TRBJ1-4	.	TGTGCCAGCAGCTCATCAAGTCGACGGGGGGGGAATGAAAAACTGTTTTTT	CASSSSSRRGGNEKLFF
TRBV5-4	15	medium-sized	TRBJ1-2	.	TGTGCCAGCAGCGTACGAGGGCGGGGTAGCTATGGCTACACCTTC	CASSVRGRGSYGYTF